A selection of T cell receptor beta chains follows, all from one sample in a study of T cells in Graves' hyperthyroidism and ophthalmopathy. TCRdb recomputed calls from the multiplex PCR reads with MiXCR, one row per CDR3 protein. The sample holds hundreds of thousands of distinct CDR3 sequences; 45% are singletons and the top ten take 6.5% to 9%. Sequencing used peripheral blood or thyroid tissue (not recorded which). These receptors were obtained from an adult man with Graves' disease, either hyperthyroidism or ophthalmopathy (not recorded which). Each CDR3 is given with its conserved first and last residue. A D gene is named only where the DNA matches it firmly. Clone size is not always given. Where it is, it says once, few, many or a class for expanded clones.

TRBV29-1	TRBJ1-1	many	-	CSVVGSSGTEAFF	TGCAGCGTTGTCGGGTCCTCGGGGACTGAAGCTTTCTTT
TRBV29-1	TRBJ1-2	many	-	CSVEMGATGYTF	TGCAGCGTTGAAATGGGGGCCACGGGCTACACCTTC
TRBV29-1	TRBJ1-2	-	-	CSGGRYGYTF	TGCAGCGGGGGTCGGTATGGCTACACCTTC
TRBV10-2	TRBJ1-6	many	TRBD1	CASSTGTGGSPLHF	TGCGCCAGCAGTACCGGGACAGGAGGATCACCCCTCCACTTT
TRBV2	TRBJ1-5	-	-	CASSERATGLSPLNQPQHF	TGTGCCAGCAGTGAGAGGGCGACAGGTCTCTCACCCCTCAATCAGCCCCAGCATTTT
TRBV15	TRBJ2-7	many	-	CATSRDPDYEQYF	TGTGCCACCAGCAGAGACCCTGACTACGAGCAGTACTTC
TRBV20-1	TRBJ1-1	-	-	CSASFRILNTEAFF	TGCAGTGCTAGTTTTCGGATTTTGAACACTGAAGCTTTCTTT
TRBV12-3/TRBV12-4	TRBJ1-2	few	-	CASSQPGAASYGYTF	TGTGCCAGCAGCCAACCGGGGGCCGCCTCCTATGGCTACACCTTC
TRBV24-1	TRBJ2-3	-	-	CATSDPKTGLLTDTQYF	TGTGCCACCAGTGATCCTAAGACAGGCCTACTCACAGATACGCAGTATTTT
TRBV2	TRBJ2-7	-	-	CASSGRGLNQPQQYF	TGTGCCAGCAGTGGACGGGGCCTAAATCAGCCCCAGCAGTACTTC
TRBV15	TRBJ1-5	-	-	CATKGVNQPQHF	TGTGCCACCAAGGGGGTTAATCAGCCCCAGCATTTT
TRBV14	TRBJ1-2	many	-	CASSQLSYWGYTF	TGTGCCAGCAGCCAACTGTCCTATTGGGGCTACACCTTC
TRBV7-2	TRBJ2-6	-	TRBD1	CASSQLGGAPRGANVLTF	TGCGCCAGCAGCCAACTAGGGGGCGCCCCGAGGGGGGCCAACGTCCTGACTTTC
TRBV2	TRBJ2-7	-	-	CASSYLSEQYF	TGTGCCAGCAGTTACTTGTCCGAGCAGTACTTC
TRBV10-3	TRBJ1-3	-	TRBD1	CAISESPGQGAVGNTIYF	TGTGCCATCAGTGAGTCCCCGGGACAGGGCGCCGTTGGAAACACCATATATTTT
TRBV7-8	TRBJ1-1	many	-	CASSLDRGGEAFF	TGTGCCAGCAGCTTAGATCGTGGAGGTGAAGCTTTCTTT
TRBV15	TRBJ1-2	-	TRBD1	CATSRDRGVYGYTF	TGTGCCACCAGCAGGGACAGGGGAGTCTATGGCTACACCTTC
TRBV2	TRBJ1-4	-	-	CASSRSGTEKLFF	TGTGCCAGCAGCCGATCCGGGACAGAAAAACTGTTTTTT
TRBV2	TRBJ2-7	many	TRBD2	CASRWTSGGYEQYF	TGTGCCAGCAGATGGACTAGCGGGGGCTACGAGCAGTACTTC
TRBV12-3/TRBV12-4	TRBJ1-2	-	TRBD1	CASSSRQGLGYTF	TGTGCCAGCAGTTCCCGACAGGGGCTCGGCTACACCTTC
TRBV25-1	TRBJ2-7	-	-	CASSGMRQASYEQYF	TGTGCCAGCAGTGGTATGAGACAGGCGTCCTACGAGCAGTACTTC
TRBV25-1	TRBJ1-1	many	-	CASSEALTNTEAFF	TGTGCCAGCAGTGAGGCCCTTACTAACACTGAAGCTTTCTTT
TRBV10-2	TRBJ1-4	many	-	CASSEEIANEKLFF	TGCGCCAGCAGTGAGGAGATAGCTAATGAAAAACTGTTTTTT
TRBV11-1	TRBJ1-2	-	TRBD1	CASNPDRGRSYGYTF	TGTGCCAGCAACCCGGACAGGGGGAGATCCTATGGCTACACCTTC
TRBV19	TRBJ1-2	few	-	CASSIWGNYGYTF	TGTGCCAGTAGTATTTGGGGTAACTATGGCTACACCTTC
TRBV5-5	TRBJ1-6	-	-	CASSVGHDNSPLHF	TGCGCCAGCAGCGTCGGACACGATAATTCACCCCTCCACTTT
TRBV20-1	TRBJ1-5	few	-	CSAPRGGQPQHF	TGCAGTGCCCCCCGTGGGGGTCAGCCCCAGCATTTT
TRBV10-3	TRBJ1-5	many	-	CASSEFRDQPQHF	TGTGCCAGCAGTGAATTCAGGGATCAGCCCCAGCATTTT
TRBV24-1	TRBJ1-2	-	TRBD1	CATSDFTGDGYGYTF	TGTGCCACCAGTGATTTTACAGGGGATGGCTATGGCTACACCTTC
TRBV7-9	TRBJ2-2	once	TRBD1	CASSQASGGTGELFF	TGTGCCAGCAGCCAAGCTTCAGGGGGCACCGGGGAGCTGTTTTTT
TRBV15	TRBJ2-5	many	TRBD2	CATSRGLAGGRKTQYF	TGTGCCACCAGCAGAGGACTAGCGGGAGGGCGGAAGACCCAGTACTTC
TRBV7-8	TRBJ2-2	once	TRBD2	CASSLRSGSSPGELFF	TGTGCCAGCAGCTTAAGGAGCGGGAGTTCCCCCGGGGAGCTGTTTTTT
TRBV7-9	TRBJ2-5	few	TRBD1	CASRTGTGGRETQYF	TGTGCCAGCAGAACTGGGACAGGGGGCAGAGAGACCCAGTACTTC
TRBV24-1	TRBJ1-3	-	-	CATSDPPGDTSGNTIYF	TGTGCCACCAGTGATCCCCCCGGGGATACATCTGGAAACACCATATATTTT
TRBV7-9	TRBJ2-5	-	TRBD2	CASSVGGGGRETQYF	TGTGCCAGCAGCGTCGGGGGCGGGGGGCGAGAGACCCAGTACTTC
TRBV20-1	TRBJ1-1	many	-	CSARQGESEAFF	TGCAGTGCTAGACAGGGAGAGAGTGAAGCTTTCTTT
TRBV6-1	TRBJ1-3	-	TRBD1	CASSAGTGGRNTIYF	TGTGCCAGCAGTGCCGGGACAGGAGGAAGAAACACCATATATTTT
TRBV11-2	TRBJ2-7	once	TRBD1	CASSAQQGLEQYF	TGTGCCAGCAGCGCGCAACAGGGGTTGGAGCAGTACTTC
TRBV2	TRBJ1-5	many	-	CASRPQYSNQPQHF	TGTGCCAGCAGACCCCAGTATAGCAATCAGCCCCAGCATTTT
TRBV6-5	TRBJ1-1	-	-	CASSYSQGLVEAFF	TGTGCCAGCAGTTACTCGCAGGGGTTGGTCGAAGCTTTCTTT
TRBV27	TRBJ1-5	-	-	CASSETGWPNQPQHF	TGTGCCAGCAGTGAAACAGGGTGGCCCAATCAGCCCCAGCATTTT